This T cell receptor beta chain was obtained from a study of blood T cells in healthy people across ages. Study-level results: Among long-lived donors, naive CD4+ cells were more numerous and diversity higher than in aged donors.

The study recruited healthy Caucasian donors from Russia who were aged about 6 to 90. Isolated PBMCs totaled at least 7 million in each sample. Primed by a sample-barcoded 5' primer and a J-beta primer mix, a second PCR proceeded for roughly 7 to 11 cycles. Each sample provided no less than 2.5 million CDR3-containing paired-end reads. A single record per CDR3 protein comes from TCRdb applying MiXCR to the 5' RACE reads. The sample comprises about 320,000 distinct CDR3 sequences, 25% to 30% of which are singletons, and over 25% rests with the top ten. To note about this clonotype: Its cognate antigen is unknown.

Specimen: blood. This sequence originates from a woman aged 70 to 79 in good health.

The CDR3, as DNA: TGTGCCAGCTCACCAAGGGTAGCGGGGCCCCCGGGCAATGAGCAGTTCTTC. It is translated as CASSPRVAGPPGNEQFF. The J gene is TRBJ2-5, the V gene TRBV18, with 8 bases lining up with TRBD2. Judging by the DNA end, TRBJ2-1 fits better; the J call may be wrong. This CDR3 is built from 17 residues. Germline V gene data show CDR1 as KGHSH and CDR2 as LQKENI.